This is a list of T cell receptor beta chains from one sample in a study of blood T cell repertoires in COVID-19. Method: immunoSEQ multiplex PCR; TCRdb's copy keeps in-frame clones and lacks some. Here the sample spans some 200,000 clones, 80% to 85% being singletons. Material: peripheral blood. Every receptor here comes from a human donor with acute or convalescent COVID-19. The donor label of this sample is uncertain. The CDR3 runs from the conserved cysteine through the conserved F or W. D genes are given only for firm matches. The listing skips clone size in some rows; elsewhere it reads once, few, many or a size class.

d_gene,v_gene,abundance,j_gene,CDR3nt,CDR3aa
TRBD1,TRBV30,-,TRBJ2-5,TGTGCCTGGAGCGCTCAGGGGGACCGAGAGACCCAGTACTTC,CAWSAQGDRETQYF
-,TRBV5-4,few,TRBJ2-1,TGTGCCAGCGCGGGGTCGGGAGAAAATGAGCAGTTCTTC,CASAGSGENEQFF
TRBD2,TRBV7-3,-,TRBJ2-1,TGTGCCAGCAGCCCTATCGGGACTAGGACCAATGAGCAGTTCTTC,CASSPIGTRTNEQFF
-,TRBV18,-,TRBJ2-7,TGTGCCAGCTCACCGTGGGACAATAGGGCCACTACGCAGTACTTC,CASSPWDNRATTQYF
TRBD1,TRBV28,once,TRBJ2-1,TGTGCCAGCAGTACTCCGGGACAGGGTCCTCTTACCCCTTACAATGAGCAGTTCTTC,CASSTPGQGPLTPYNEQFF
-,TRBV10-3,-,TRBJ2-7,TGTGCCATCAGTGACAGGCTACCCTACGAGCAGTACTTC,CAISDRLPYEQYF
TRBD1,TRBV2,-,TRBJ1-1,TGTGCCAGCAGTCCCGGGACAGGGCGGACTGAAGCTTTCTTT,CASSPGTGRTEAFF
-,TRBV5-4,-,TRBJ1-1,TGTGCCAGCGGATTGGGGGCCGGGGGGAACACTGAAGCTTTCTTT,CASGLGAGGNTEAFF
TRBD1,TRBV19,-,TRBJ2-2,TGTGCCAGTAGTATACGAAGACAGGGGGCGAGTGGAACCGGGGAGCTGTTTTTT,CASSIRRQGASGTGELFF
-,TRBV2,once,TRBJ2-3,TGTGCCAGCAGTGATCGCCTACTAGTATCTGAGCAGTATTTT,CASSDRLLVSEQYF
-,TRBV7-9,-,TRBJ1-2,TGTGCGGGTGTTGGGAGGAAGCATGGCTACACCTTC,CAGVGRKHGYTF
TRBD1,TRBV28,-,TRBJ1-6,TGTGCCAGCAGTTTTGCTAGGGGGCACAATTCACCCCTCCACTTT,CASSFARGHNSPLHF
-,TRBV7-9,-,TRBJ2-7,TGTGCCAGCAGCTTAGCAGGGAGGAACGAGCAGTACTTC,CASSLAGRNEQYF
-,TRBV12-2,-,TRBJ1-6,TGTGCAAGTCGCTTACCAGAGACGGGACAGGGGAGTTTGTCACCCCTCCACTTT,CASRLPETGQGSLSPLHF
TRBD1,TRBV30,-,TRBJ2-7,TGTGCCTGTTTCAATTACCGGGACAGGGGCTCCTACGAGCAGTACTTC,CACFNYRDRGSYEQYF
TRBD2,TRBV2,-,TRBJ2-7,TGTGCCAGCCTACGGGGGGGCCTAGTCGAGCAGTACTTC,CASLRGGLVEQYF
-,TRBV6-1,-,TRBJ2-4,TGTGCCAGCAGTGAGAGGGATCGCGCGGGGAGTGCCAAAAACATTCAGTACTTC,CASSERDRAGSAKNIQYF
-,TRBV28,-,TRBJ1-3,TGTGCCAGCTTACGGAGTAACTCTGGAAACACCATATATTTT,CASLRSNSGNTIYF
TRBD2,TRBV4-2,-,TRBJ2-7,TGTGCCAGCAGCCGAGAACTAGCGGGGGACTCCTACGAGCAGTACTTC,CASSRELAGDSYEQYF
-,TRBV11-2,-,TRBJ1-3,TGTGCCAGCAGCTCCGGGATCTCTGGAAACACCATATATTTT,CASSSGISGNTIYF
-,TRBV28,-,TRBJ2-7,TGTGCCAGCAGACGGGCGGACGGGAGCTCCTACGAGCAGTACTTC,CASRRADGSSYEQYF
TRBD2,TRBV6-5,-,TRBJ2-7,TGTGCCAGCAGCGCCGGGACTAAGGTTTACGAGCAGTACTTC,CASSAGTKVYEQYF
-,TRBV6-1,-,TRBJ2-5,TGTGCCAGCAGTGAAAACAGGCTATCCCTGGGGGAGACCCAGTACTTC,CASSENRLSLGETQYF